This TCR beta chain came from a study of pediatric ulcerative colitis. This clone appeared a single time. V shed 0 bases and J shed 2 bases, with 11 bases lying between them. The CDR3 runs 16 residues. Germline V gives CDR1 LNHDA, CDR2 SQIVND (reference sequence). One to two pinch biopsies were taken from the rectum during colonoscopy. Assay: immunoSEQ multiplex PCR; the TCRdb copy retains only in-frame clones and omits some. Of 20,000 or so clones in the sample, around 69% are singletons; the top ten hold around 15%. The J gene is TRBJ2-4, the V gene TRBV19, with unresolved D. The sequencing sample was made of gut tissue. This sequence originates from a boy between 10 and 17 years old with severe ulcerative colitis. DNA of the CDR3: TGTGCCAGTAGTATAGATTTTTGGATTTCCAAAAACATTCAGTACTTC. It encodes CASSIDFWISKNIQYF.